These 19 T cell receptor beta chains were all obtained from the same sample, sequenced in a study of blood T cell repertoires in COVID-19. The protocol was immunoSEQ multiplex PCR, while the TCRdb copy is restricted to in-frame clones and leaves out a portion. The data show 230,000 or so clones, 85% seen once. Sequencing was performed on PBMCs or T cells enriched from blood (not recorded which). The receptor source for this set is a woman aged 45-60 years who had been exposed to COVID-19.

The rearrangement links TRBV2 to TRBJ2-2; D remains unclear. Trimming removed 8 bases from V and 3 bases from J, with 7 bases in between. The CDR3 consists of 12 residues. Germline V CDR1 and CDR2: SNHLY, FYNNEI. CDR3 DNA: TGTGCCAGCTCTGAGGACACCGGGGAGCTGTTTTTT. Translating gives CASSEDTGELFF. Combining the CDR3 with reference TRBV2 and TRBJ2-2 gives the whole variable domain EPEVTQTPSHQVTQMGQEVILRCVPISNHLYFYWYRQILGQKVEFLVSFYNNEISEKSEIFDDQFSVERPDGSNFTLKIRSTKLEDSAMYFCASSEDTGELFFGEGSRLTVL.

The rearrangement links TRBV5-1 to TRBJ1-1, with D maybe TRBD1 (6 bases). CDR3 length: 13 residues. CDR1 SGHRS and CDR2 YFSETQ come from the germline V gene. Trimming left V 2 bases short and J 6 bases short, with 11 bases between. CDR3 sequence: CASSFSGAPEAFF. In DNA, the CDR3 is TGCGCCAGCAGCTTTTCAGGGGCCCCTGAAGCTTTCTTT.

The genes are TRBV3-1 (or the pseudogene TRBV3-2) and TRBJ1-1, with D possibly TRBD1 on 6 matching bases. The germline V and J ends were trimmed by 6 bases and 6 bases, with 14 bases remaining between them. The CDR3 sequence is 13 residues long. CDR1 and CDR2 from the germline V gene are LGHDT and YNNKEL (reference sequence). CDR3 coding DNA: TGTGCCAGCAGGGCGGGAGGGGGGTCTGAAGCTTTCTTT. Its translation: CASRAGGGSEAFF.

The table lists this clone with a few counts. The V call is TRBV6-2 or TRBV6-3, the J call TRBJ1-5; 8 bases line up with TRBD1. CDR3 length: 20 amino acids. Germline loops: CDR1 MNHEY, CDR2 SVGEGT. The ends lost 2 bases at V and 1 base at J; junction bases unmatched: 16. The CDR3 DNA sequence: TGTGCCAGCAGTTACGCGTCCGGGACAGGAACCCACAGGAGCAATCAGCCCCAGCATTTT. As protein: CASSYASGTGTHRSNQPQHF.

For the CDR3, the DNA is TGTGCCAGCAGCGGGACAGTGTCCGATACGCAGTATTTT. Translation: CASSGTVSDTQYF. V is TRBV11-3 and J is TRBJ2-3; 7 nucleotides align to TRBD1. The ends lost 5 bases at V and 6 bases at J; junction bases unmatched: 5. The germline V gene encodes CDR1 SGHNT and CDR2 YENEEA. The CDR3 runs to 13 residues.

This sequence joins TRBV20-1 and TRBJ1-2; D might be TRBD1 (6 bases). This CDR3 spans 16 amino acids. The germline V gene encodes CDR1 DFQATT and CDR2 SNEGSKA (reference sequence). V lost 3 bases and J lost 5, with 22 bases in between. The CDR3: CSASPQREQGFYGYTF. The CDR3 DNA reads TGCAGTGCTAGTCCACAGCGCGAACAGGGTTTTTATGGCTACACCTTC.

The V and J genes are TRBV5-4 and TRBJ2-7; TRBD1 agrees at 8 bases. This CDR3 comprises 14 residues. J lost 4 bases, V lost 4 bases, and 7 bases had no gene match. The germline CDR1 and CDR2 sequences are SGHNT and YYREEE (reference sequence). CDR3 bases: TGTGCCAGCAGCCCTGGACAGGGTGGATACGAGCAGTACTTC. Protein: CASSPGQGGYEQYF.

The count of this clone is one. This chain links TRBV29-1 with TRBJ1-2; D is unclear. The V and J ends lost 7 bases and 4 bases respectively, with 10 bases between them. Germline-derived CDR1 and CDR2 are SQVTM and ANQGSEA. CDR3 length: 11 amino acids. CDR3 region: CSDGSGYGYTF. The CDR3 DNA follows: TGCAGCGACGGGAGCGGCTATGGCTACACCTTC.

The V gene is TRBV18, the J gene TRBJ1-2; D unclear. The CDR3 extends over 15 amino acids. V was clipped by 1 base and J by 2 bases, with 11 bases between them. Germline CDR1 is KGHSH and CDR2 is LQKENI. The CDR3 DNA sequence: TGTGCCAGCTCACCACGCGGCGCGCTAAACTATGGCTACACCTTC. It yields the protein CASSPRGALNYGYTF. The variable domain in full, with the rest retrieved from reference TRBV18 and TRBJ1-2, is NAGVMQNPRHLVRRRGQEARLRCSPMKGHSHVYWYRQLPEEGLKFMVYLQKENIIDESGMPKERFSAEFPKEGPSILRIQQVVRGDSAAYFCASSPRGALNYGYTFGSGTRLTVV.

The chain uses TRBV5-1 and TRBJ2-7; no clear D gene. Germline assignment: CDR1 SGHRS and CDR2 YFSETQ. Trimming removed 3 bases at V and 5 bases at J, with 12 bases between. The CDR3 contains 13 residues. The CDR3 bases are TGCGCCAGCAGCTCGCCTAACGAGGACGAGCAGTACTTC. It is translated as CASSSPNEDEQYF.

This chain links TRBV15 with TRBJ2-7, with TRBD1 identical over 9 bases. Germline assignment: CDR1 LNHNV and CDR2 YYDKDF (reference sequence). V lost 3 bases to trimming and J lost 3 bases; unmatched junction nucleotides: 9. This CDR3 spans 16 amino acids. CDR3 sequence reads: CATSRGSPGQGYEQYF. CDR3 nucleotides: TGTGCCACCAGCAGGGGCTCGCCGGGACAGGGCTACGAGCAGTACTTC. Full variable domain (missing parts from reference TRBV15 and TRBJ2-7): DAMVIQNPRYQVTQFGKPVTLSCSQTLNHNVMYWYQQKSSQAPKLLFHYYDKDFNNEADTPDNFQSRRPNTSFCFLDIRSPGLGDTAMYLCATSRGSPGQGYEQYFGPGTRLTVT.

Points on this clone: This same CDR3 is encoded by further DNA sequences in the sample. The chain joins TRBV12-3 or TRBV12-4 to TRBJ1-1, with D uncertain. V lost 2 bases and J lost 4, with 8 bases in between. This CDR3 has 13 amino acids. The chain's CDR3 is CASSLRGGTEAFF. In DNA, the CDR3 is TGTGCCAGCAGTTTACGTGGCGGCACTGAAGCTTTCTTT.

The rearrangement links TRBV7-8 to TRBJ2-2; D might be TRBD1 (6 bases). Trimming shortened V by 3 bases and J by 1 base, and 12 bases separated the two germline ends. Germline loops: CDR1 SGHVS, CDR2 FQNEAQ. The CDR3 consists of 16 residues. The CDR3 DNA is TGTGCCAGCAGCTTCGGCACAGGGAGGAACACCGGGGAGCTGTTTTTT. Encoded protein: CASSFGTGRNTGELFF.

The chain recombines TRBV6-4 with TRBJ2-7; TRBD2 agrees at 10 bases. With V trimmed by 3 bases and J by 3 bases, 2 bases remained unmatched. Germline V gene lookup returns CDR1 MRHNA and CDR2 SNTAGT. The CDR3 is 14 amino acids. The CDR3 bases are TGTGCCAGCAGTGAAGCGGGGGGGGACTACGAGCAGTACTTC. Translated: CASSEAGGDYEQYF.

CDR3 in amino acids: CASTDSWGTGEEKLFF. The DNA for the CDR3 is TGTGCCAGCACCGATTCCTGGGGGACAGGGGAGGAAAAACTGTTTTTT. The V call is TRBV7-9, the J call TRBJ1-4, with TRBD1 identical over 10 bases. Unmatched junction bases numbered 13, after V lost 7 bases and J lost 8 bases. The CDR3 runs to 16 residues. Per the germline V gene, CDR1 is SEHNR and CDR2 is FQNEAQ (reference sequence).

This clone turned up a few times. This chain connects TRBV5-1 to TRBJ2-5; D is possibly TRBD2 (7 bases). The CDR3 runs to 15 residues. Germline loops: CDR1 SGHRS, CDR2 YFSETQ. The V and J ends lost 1 base and 4 bases respectively, with 14 bases between them. The CDR3 nucleotides are TGCGCCAGCAGCTTGTCCCCCCGGGGGGCAGAGACCCAGTACTTC. Protein product: CASSLSPRGAETQYF.

The chain uses TRBV28 and TRBJ1-3, with D tentatively TRBD1 (5 bases). In germline, CDR1 is MDHEN, CDR2 SYDVKM. The V gene lost 4 bases and the J gene lost 9 bases, with 13 bases spanning the gap. The CDR3 loop spans 13 amino acids. The CDR3 sequence is CASSWATVPTIYF. CDR3 coding DNA: TGTGCCAGCAGTTGGGCGACAGTACCCACCATATATTTT.

This chain connects TRBV2 to TRBJ2-3, with 7 bases matching TRBD1. CDR3 length: 14 amino acids. The germline V gene has CDR1 SNHLY and CDR2 FYNNEI. The junction had 5 bases not matched to a gene; V was cut back by 8 bases and J by 0 bases. The CDR3 reads CASLLQGSTDTQYF. The CDR3 bases are TGTGCCAGCTTACTACAGGGGAGCACAGATACGCAGTATTTT.

A few counts support this clone. V and J are TRBV7-9 and TRBJ1-3, with 7 bases identical to TRBD1. The CDR3 contains 14 residues. Germline CDR1 reads SEHNR; CDR2 reads FQNEAQ (reference sequence). J gave up 5 bases and V 1 base, and 2 bases lay outside the gene matches. The CDR3 DNA is TGTGCCAGCAGCTTAGGGGACAGCAGAAACACCATATATTTT. Protein product: CASSLGDSRNTIYF.